This T cell receptor (beta chain) was identified in a study of blood T cell repertoires in COVID-19. At the level of the study: The United States, Italy and Spain supplied acute and convalescent COVID-19 samples. Sources were T cells, B-cell-depleted T cells, or PBMCs; the material itself was cDNA or gDNA.

Between the trimmed V and J ends, which lost 0 bases and 0 bases, there was a span of 13 bases. Germline loops: CDR1 SGDLS, CDR2 YYNGEE. CDR3 size: 18 residues. This clone showed up just a few times. In the study's own analysis: Reference gene primer amplification gave nucleated cell count estimates. Generated by immunoSEQ multiplex PCR, the TCRdb table keeps only in-frame clones and is missing some. That table supplies the V and J calls and clone size; D and trimming were determined from the DNA. Of about 200,000 clones listed, over 75% were seen once; the top ten hold about 4.8%. This rearrangement joins TRBV9 to TRBJ1-6; D not resolved. The sequence came from a man over 45 with acute or convalescent COVID-19. The sample consisted of peripheral blood. The CDR3 DNA reads as TGTGCCAGCAGCGTAGCGATCGCAACAGCCTCCTATAATTCACCCCTCCACTTT. It codes for CASSVAIATASYNSPLHF.